This T cell receptor beta chain stems from a study of T cell changes during pregnancy in multiple sclerosis. Assay used: immunoSEQ multiplex PCR; TCRdb lists only in-frame clones, some missing. The sample holds tens of thousands of clones, about 88% seen once. This CDR3 has 13 residues. The ends lost 7 bases at V and 6 bases at J; junction bases unmatched: 6. Germline values: CDR1 LNHDA, CDR2 SQIVND (reference sequence). Specimen: CD4+ T cells from peripheral blood mononuclear cells, collected in the third trimester of pregnancy. This receptor was taken from a female donor with multiple sclerosis, enrolled in a pregnancy study. The chain employs TRBV19 and TRBJ1-2, with TRBD1 identical over 9 bases. The CDR3: CASTNRGRDGYTF. The CDR3, as DNA: TGTGCCAGTACGAACAGGGGGCGGGATGGCTACACCTTC.